One sample yielded the 4 T cell receptor beta chains listed below, sequenced in a study of graft-versus-host responses after intestinal transplantation. Profiled with immunoSEQ multiplex PCR; TCRdb holds only in-frame clones, not every one. The sample consists of some 110,000 clones, approximately 93% of them appearing once. No antigen has been assigned to these receptors. The sequencing used unstimulated CD8+ T cells sorted from spleen or lymph node cells, collected before transplant. The receptor source for this set is a human donor who was the organ donor for an intestinal transplant.

The CDR3 region is CASSAGTSGFYNEQFF. The CDR3 nucleotides are TGCGCCAGCAGCGCCGGGACTAGCGGATTCTACAATGAGCAGTTCTTC. V is TRBV10-1 and J is TRBJ2-1, with 11 positions matching TRBD2. The germline V gene encodes CDR1 WNHNN and CDR2 SYGVQD (reference sequence). The CDR3 length is 16 residues. J gave up 3 bases and V 6 bases, and 7 bases lay outside the gene matches.

V usage is TRBV6-1 and J usage is TRBJ2-1; 9 nucleotides agree with TRBD2. V lost 2 bases, J lost 6 bases, and 2 bases stayed unmatched. In germline, CDR1 is MNHNS, CDR2 SASEGT. The CDR3 totals 14 residues. Here the CDR3 DNA reads TGTGCCAGCAGTGAACTAGCGGGACTCAATGAGCAGTTCTTC. Translated: CASSELAGLNEQFF.

The chain couples TRBV28 to TRBJ2-2, with 9 bases fitting TRBD1. J lost 9 bases, V lost 6 bases, and 11 bases had no gene match. CDR1 is MDHEN, CDR2 SYDVKM, per germline. The CDR3 totals 15 residues. The DNA for the CDR3 is TGTGCCAGCAGGCCCGGGACAGGGCGTCGTAGGGAGCTGTTTTTT. Protein: CASRPGTGRRRELFF. Based on the CDR3 plus reference TRBV28 and TRBJ2-2, the full variable domain is DVKVTQSSRYLVKRTGEKVFLECVQDMDHENMFWYRQDPGLGLRLIYFSYDVKMKEKGDIPEGYSVSREKKERFSLILESASTNQTSMYLCASRPGTGRRRELFFGEGSRLTVL.

The chain couples TRBV4-2 to TRBJ2-1; 12 bases agree with TRBD2. From germline, CDR1 is LGHNA and CDR2 YNFKEQ. Germline trimming cut 4 bases from V and 0 bases from J; bases unmatched to any gene: 7. The CDR3 contains 18 residues. The CDR3 here is CASSRGTSGSSSYNEQFF. Here the CDR3 DNA reads TGTGCCAGCAGCCGAGGGACTAGCGGGTCGAGCTCCTACAATGAGCAGTTCTTC.